This is a list of T cell receptor beta chains from one sample in a study of blood T cell repertoires in COVID-19. The repertoire was sequenced with immunoSEQ multiplex PCR; TCRdb's copy has only in-frame clones and lacks some. This table has about 200,000 clones, approximately 91% appearing once. The sample taken for sequencing was peripheral blood. The receptor source for this set is a man aged 40-55 years with acute or convalescent COVID-19. CDR3s include the opening cysteine and the closing phenylalanine or tryptophan. D genes are given only for firm matches. Not every row has a clone size; where given, it reads once, few, many or a size class.

j_gene	abundance	len	v_gene	d_gene	CDR3aa	CDR3nt
TRBJ2-2	NA	13	TRBV4-1	NA	CASSAQPTGELFF	TGCGCCAGCAGCGCACAGCCGACCGGGGAGCTGTTTTTT
TRBJ2-7	NA	12	TRBV12-3/TRBV12-4	NA	CASRDQGYEQYF	TGTGCCAGCAGGGACCAGGGCTACGAGCAGTACTTC
TRBJ1-2	once	13	TRBV18	NA	CASSPPTGYGYTF	TGTGCCAGCTCACCGCCGACGGGCTATGGCTACACCTTC
TRBJ1-5	NA	14	TRBV27	NA	CASSFSGRYQPQHF	TGTGCCAGCAGTTTTTCCGGTCGCTATCAGCCCCAGCATTTT
TRBJ2-7	NA	21	TRBV5-1	TRBD2	CASSSEWVLGTQREGSGEQYF	TGCGCCAGCAGCTCTGAATGGGTCCTGGGGACACAGCGGGAGGGCTCGGGCGAGCAGTACTTC
TRBJ2-2	NA	18	TRBV7-3	TRBD2	CASSLQTSGRGNTGELFF	TGTGCCAGCAGCCTCCAGACTAGCGGGAGGGGAAACACCGGGGAGCTGTTTTTT
TRBJ2-5	NA	20	TRBV6-2/TRBV6-3	TRBD2	CASSYVYSRTSGEPQETQYF	TGTGCCAGCAGTTACGTCTACAGCCGGACTAGCGGAGAACCACAAGAGACCCAGTACTTC
TRBJ2-3	NA	16	TRBV6-1	TRBD2	CASSAGLAASTDTQYF	TGTGCCAGCAGTGCGGGCCTAGCGGCTAGCACAGATACGCAGTATTTT
TRBJ1-2	once	13	TRBV19	NA	CASVGLANYGYTF	TGTGCCAGTGTCGGGCTAGCCAACTATGGCTACACCTTC
TRBJ2-3	NA	16	TRBV4-3	NA	CASSQRGGSVTDTQYF	TGCGCCAGCAGCCAACGAGGTGGCTCAGTAACAGATACGCAGTATTTT
TRBJ2-1	NA	15	TRBV21-1	NA	CAPKTGTRSYNEQFF	TGTGCCCCCAAGACAGGGACCCGCTCCTACAATGAGCAGTTCTTC
TRBJ2-2	NA	15	TRBV30	NA	CAWSIGLLGTGELFF	TGTGCCTGGAGCATCGGACTTCTAGGAACCGGGGAGCTGTTTTTT
TRBJ1-1	few	14	TRBV5-1	TRBD1	CASSPKTGVPQGFF	TGCGCCAGCAGCCCAAAAACAGGGGTACCCCAAGGTTTCTTT
TRBJ2-1	NA	13	TRBV7-9	NA	CASSLPGDNEQFF	TGTGCCAGCAGCTTACCGGGGGACAATGAGCAGTTCTTC
TRBJ2-1	NA	15	TRBV20-1	NA	CSASSQGGSYNEQFF	TGCAGTGCTAGTTCCCAGGGGGGTTCCTACAATGAGCAGTTCTTC
TRBJ1-6	NA	15	TRBV7-2	TRBD1	CASSFQQGADSPLHF	TGTGCCAGCAGCTTTCAACAGGGGGCGGATTCACCCCTCCACTTT
TRBJ2-1	NA	16	TRBV7-2	TRBD2	CASSLRTSGQHNEQFF	TGTGCCAGCAGCCTAAGGACTAGCGGGCAACACAATGAGCAGTTCTTC
TRBJ1-2	NA	13	TRBV5-1	NA	CASSLGQGTLYTF	TGCGCCAGCAGCTTGGGCCAGGGGACCCTCTACACCTTC
TRBJ1-4	NA	14	TRBV30	NA	CAWSVPGSGEKLFF	TGTGCCTGGAGTGTACCGGGCTCAGGGGAAAAACTGTTTTTT
TRBJ2-3	NA	16	TRBV7-2	TRBD1	CASSFGQGMATDTQYF	TGTGCCAGCAGCTTTGGACAGGGAATGGCAACAGATACGCAGTATTTT
TRBJ2-5	NA	17	TRBV4-1	NA	CASSQGPLKGDRETQYF	TGCGCCAGCAGCCAAGGCCCCCTTAAAGGGGATCGGGAGACCCAGTACTTC
TRBJ2-1	NA	13	TRBV11-2	NA	CASSSPNFNEQFF	TGTGCCAGCAGCTCCCCAAACTTTAATGAGCAGTTCTTC
TRBJ2-7	few	14	TRBV29-1	TRBD1	CSVEYDRGTYEQYF	TGCAGCGTTGAGTACGACAGGGGAACTTACGAGCAGTACTTC
TRBJ2-1	NA	21	TRBV9	TRBD2	CASSVATVAGSLPPSYNEQFF	TGTGCCAGCAGCGTAGCTACGGTAGCGGGGTCTTTGCCCCCCTCCTACAATGAGCAGTTCTTC
TRBJ2-1	NA	15	TRBV27	TRBD2	CASRIAGVAYNEQFF	TGTGCCAGCAGGATAGCGGGAGTGGCCTACAATGAGCAGTTCTTC
TRBJ1-1	NA	18	TRBV4-1	NA	CASSQDWALASGKIEAFF	TGCGCCAGCAGCCAAGACTGGGCCTTGGCGTCAGGGAAAATAGAAGCTTTCTTT
TRBJ2-5	NA	14	TRBV5-1	TRBD1	CASSLVGGEETQYF	TGCGCCAGCAGCTTGGTAGGGGGCGAAGAGACCCAGTACTTC
TRBJ2-7	once	14	TRBV30	TRBD1	CAWSRGGSSYEQYF	TGTGCCTGGAGTCGAGGGGGCTCATCCTACGAGCAGTACTTC
TRBJ1-2	few	15	TRBV5-1	TRBD1	CASRVGTGSNYGYTF	TGCGCCAGCAGGGTAGGGACAGGGTCTAACTATGGCTACACCTTC
TRBJ2-7	few	13	TRBV6-2/TRBV6-3	NA	CASSYGGAGEQYF	TGTGCCAGCAGTTACGGCGGGGCCGGCGAGCAGTACTTC
TRBJ2-7	NA	15	TRBV9	NA	CASSVASGPGYEQYF	TGTGCCAGCAGCGTAGCCTCAGGGCCGGGCTACGAGCAGTACTTC
TRBJ1-5	NA	16	TRBV6-2/TRBV6-3	NA	CASSSTGGDLGQPQHF	TGTGCCAGCAGTTCGACGGGGGGGGATCTAGGGCAGCCCCAGCATTTT
TRBJ2-1	few	17	TRBV5-5	TRBD2	CASSELLADYSYNEQFF	TGTGCCAGCAGCGAGTTACTAGCGGACTACTCCTACAATGAGCAGTTCTTC
TRBJ2-2	NA	15	TRBV9	NA	CASSLILGDTGELFF	TGTGCCAGCAGCCTTATTTTGGGCGACACCGGGGAGCTGTTTTTT
TRBJ2-2	NA	19	TRBV28	TRBD1	CASSTPGTGGPWDTGELFF	TGTGCCAGCAGCACCCCCGGGACAGGGGGACCGTGGGACACCGGGGAGCTGTTTTTT
TRBJ1-2	many	16	TRBV7-9	TRBD1	CASSRPGTGTNYGYTF	TGTGCCAGCAGCCGCCCTGGGACAGGGACTAACTATGGCTACACCTTC
TRBJ2-5	NA	14	TRBV2	NA	CASSEETYGETQYF	TGTGCCAGCAGTGAAGAAACCTACGGGGAGACCCAGTACTTC
TRBJ1-4	NA	20	TRBV4-1	TRBD1	CASSHLAPGTGISPNEKLFF	TGCGCCAGCAGCCACCTTGCTCCCGGGACAGGGATTTCTCCCAATGAAAAACTGTTTTTT
TRBJ2-1	NA	19	TRBV19	NA	CASSLGLEGGIKGYNEQFF	TGTGCCAGTAGTCTCGGTTTAGAGGGGGGGATCAAGGGCTACAATGAGCAGTTCTTC
TRBJ2-3	NA	16	TRBV9	NA	CASSVYGERNTDTQYF	TGTGCCAGCAGCGTATACGGGGAGAGGAACACAGATACGCAGTATTTT
TRBJ2-1	NA	18	TRBV10-2	TRBD2	CASSESPRGAGVYNEQFF	TGCGCCAGCAGTGAGTCTCCACGTGGAGCGGGGGTCTACAATGAGCAGTTCTTC
TRBJ1-2	few	16	TRBV14	NA	CASSQDAGIFLYGYTF	TGTGCCAGCAGCCAAGATGCCGGTATCTTCCTCTATGGCTACACCTTC
TRBJ2-1	NA	16	TRBV27	TRBD2	CASISGGSKSYNEQFF	TGTGCCAGCATTTCGGGCGGGAGTAAGTCCTACAATGAGCAGTTCTTC
TRBJ2-1	NA	15	TRBV6-4	TRBD2	CASSATGTSNDEQFF	TGTGCCAGCAGTGCCACCGGGACTAGTAATGATGAGCAGTTCTTC
TRBJ1-1	once	13	TRBV29-1	NA	CSVVRDGDTEAFF	TGCAGCGTTGTGAGGGATGGGGACACTGAAGCTTTCTTT
TRBJ2-5	NA	16	TRBV21-1	NA	CASSKGGQGSQETQYF	TGTGCCAGCAGCAAAGGGGGACAGGGTTCCCAAGAGACCCAGTACTTC
TRBJ1-4	NA	15	TRBV11-2	NA	CASSPQGATNEKLFF	TGTGCCAGCAGCCCTCAAGGAGCAACTAATGAAAAACTGTTTTTT
TRBJ1-1	NA	16	TRBV19	TRBD1	CASSSPGQSMNTEAFF	TGTGCCAGTAGCTCTCCGGGACAGAGCATGAACACTGAAGCTTTCTTT
TRBJ1-1	NA	15	TRBV19	TRBD1	CASRIRGQLNTEAFF	TGTGCCAGTAGAATAAGGGGACAGCTTAACACTGAAGCTTTCTTT
TRBJ1-6	NA	16	TRBV5-1	NA	CASSSLGASYNSPLHF	TGCGCCAGCAGTTCTTTGGGGGCCTCCTATAATTCACCCCTCCACTTT
TRBJ2-2	NA	20	TRBV28	TRBD2	CASSLWGGQLIAGAPGELFF	TGTGCCAGCAGTTTATGGGGGGGGCAGTTGATAGCGGGAGCCCCCGGGGAGCTGTTTTTT